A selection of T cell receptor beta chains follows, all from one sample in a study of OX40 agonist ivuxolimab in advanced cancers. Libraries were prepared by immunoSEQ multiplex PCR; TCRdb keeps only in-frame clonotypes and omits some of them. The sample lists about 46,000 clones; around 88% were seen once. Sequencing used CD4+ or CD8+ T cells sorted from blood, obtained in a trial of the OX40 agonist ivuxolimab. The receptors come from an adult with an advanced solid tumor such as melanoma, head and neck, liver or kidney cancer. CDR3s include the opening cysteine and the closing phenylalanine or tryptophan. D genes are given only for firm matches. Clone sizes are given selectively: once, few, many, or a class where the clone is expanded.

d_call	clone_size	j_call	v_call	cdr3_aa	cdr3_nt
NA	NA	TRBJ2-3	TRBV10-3	CAISGLGDGSHTQYF	TGTGCCATCAGTGGTCTTGGGGACGGTAGCCATACGCAGTATTTT
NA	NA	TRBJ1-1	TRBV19	CASTRTGTLNTEAFF	TGTGCCAGTACCCGCACCGGGACATTGAACACTGAAGCTTTCTTT
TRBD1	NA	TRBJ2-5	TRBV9	CASSHRDRGRETQYF	TGTGCCAGCAGTCACCGGGACAGGGGGCGAGAGACCCAGTACTTC
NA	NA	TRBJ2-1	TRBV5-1	CASSLGGPDNEQFF	TGCGCCAGCAGCTTGGGTGGACCAGACAATGAGCAGTTCTTC
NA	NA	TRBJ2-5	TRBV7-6	CASSWAGEQYF	TGTGCCAGCAGCTGGGCTGGGGAGCAGTACTTC
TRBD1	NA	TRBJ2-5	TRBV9	CASSSGQGKGETQYF	TGTGCCAGCAGCTCGGGACAGGGAAAAGGAGAGACCCAGTACTTC
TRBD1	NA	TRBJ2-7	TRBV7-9	CASSLVSGQGSYEQYF	TGTGCCAGCAGCTTAGTTTCGGGACAGGGTTCCTACGAGCAGTACTTC
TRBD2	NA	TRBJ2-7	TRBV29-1	CSGGLAGAVEQYF	TGCAGCGGTGGACTAGCGGGAGCTGTCGAGCAGTACTTC
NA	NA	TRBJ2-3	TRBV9	CASSVGTKPTSTDTQYF	TGTGCCAGCAGCGTAGGGACAAAGCCCACTAGCACAGATACGCAGTATTTT
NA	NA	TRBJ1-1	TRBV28	CASRRPVAGVTEAFF	TGTGCCAGCAGGCGACCCGTGGCAGGGGTTACTGAAGCTTTCTTT
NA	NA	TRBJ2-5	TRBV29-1	CSMQRASETQYF	TGCAGCATGCAGCGGGCGTCAGAGACCCAGTACTTC
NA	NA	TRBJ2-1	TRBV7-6	CASSSGSYNEQFF	TGTGCCAGCAGCTCGGGCTCCTACAATGAGCAGTTCTTC
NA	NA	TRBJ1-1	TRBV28	CASSLPQGPYTEAFF	TGTGCCAGCAGTTTACCACAGGGACCTTACACTGAAGCTTTCTTT
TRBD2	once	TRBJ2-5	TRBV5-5	CASSLGLAGVETQYF	TGTGCCAGCAGCTTGGGACTAGCGGGAGTCGAGACCCAGTACTTC
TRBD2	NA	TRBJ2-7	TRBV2	CASSVGLAGGLEQYF	TGTGCCAGCAGCGTTGGACTAGCGGGAGGGCTCGAGCAGTACTTC
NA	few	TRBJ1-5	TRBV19	CASSGTDGNQPQHF	TGTGCCAGTAGCGGGACGGACGGCAATCAGCCCCAGCATTTT
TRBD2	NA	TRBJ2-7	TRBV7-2	CASSSQGTSGAYEQYF	TGTGCCAGCAGCTCCCAGGGGACTAGCGGAGCCTACGAGCAGTACTTC
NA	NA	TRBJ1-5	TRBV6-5	CASSLVLEGNQPQHF	TGTGCCAGCAGTCTGGTCCTCGAAGGCAATCAGCCCCAGCATTTT
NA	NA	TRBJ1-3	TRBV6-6	CASSETIGNTIYF	TGTGCCAGCTCCGAAACTATCGGAAACACCATATATTTT
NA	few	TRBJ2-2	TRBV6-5	CASSYSRTGFTGELFF	TGTGCCAGCAGTTACTCCCGGACGGGCTTCACCGGGGAGCTGTTTTTT
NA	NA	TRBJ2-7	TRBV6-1	CASSRTRILHEQYF	TGTGCCAGCAGTAGGACCCGGATTCTCCACGAGCAGTACTTC
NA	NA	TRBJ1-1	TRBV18	CASSPYMNTEAFF	TGTGCCAGCTCACCCTACATGAACACTGAAGCTTTCTTT
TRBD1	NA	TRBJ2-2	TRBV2	CASSDRGLTNTGELFF	TGTGCCAGCAGTGACAGGGGGCTAACTAACACCGGGGAGCTGTTTTTT
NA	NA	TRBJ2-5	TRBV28	CASSFGAKETQYF	TGTGCCAGCAGTTTTGGGGCCAAAGAGACCCAGTACTTC
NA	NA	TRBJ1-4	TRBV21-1	CASSKDGGRRRANEKLFF	TGTGCCAGCAGCAAAGATGGGGGCCGCAGGAGAGCTAATGAAAAACTGTTTTTT
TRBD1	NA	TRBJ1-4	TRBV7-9	CASSRSGTGREKLFF	TGTGCCAGCAGTCGATCCGGGACAGGGAGAGAAAAACTGTTTTTT
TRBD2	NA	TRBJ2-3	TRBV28	CASSLRREGPTDTQYF	TGTGCCAGCAGTTTGAGGCGGGAGGGCCCTACAGATACGCAGTATTTT
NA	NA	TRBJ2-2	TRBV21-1	CASSERDRGNTGELFF	TGTGCCAGCAGCGAAAGGGACAGGGGGAACACCGGGGAGCTGTTTTTT
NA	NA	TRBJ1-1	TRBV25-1	CASSPTPSLTEAFF	TGTGCCAGCAGTCCCACCCCCTCTTTGACTGAAGCTTTCTTT
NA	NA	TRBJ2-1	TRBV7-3	CASSQEGARARGEQFF	TGTGCCAGCAGCCAGGAGGGGGCGCGGGCGAGGGGTGAGCAGTTCTTC